Listed below are T cell receptor beta chains from one sample, sequenced in a study of blood T cell repertoires in COVID-19. Measured with immunoSEQ multiplex PCR; TCRdb has only the in-frame clones, and not every one. The profile shows more than 110,000 clones, 88% of them singletons. The sequenced sample was peripheral blood. Receptors originate from a man aged 45-65 years with active or convalescent COVID-19. Each CDR3 is given with its conserved first and last residue. The order of the fields is V gene, J gene, clone size, D gene, CDR3 protein, CDR3 DNA. D genes are given only for firm matches. The size entry is marked missing in some rows and otherwise reads once, few, many or a size class.

v_gene: TRBV6-6
j_gene: TRBJ1-5
abundance: .
d_gene: .
CDR3aa: CASNQGGGNQPQHF
CDR3nt: TGTGCCAGCAACCAGGGAGGAGGCAATCAGCCCCAGCATTTT

v_gene: TRBV19
j_gene: TRBJ2-1
abundance: .
d_gene: TRBD2
CDR3aa: CASSRGGRRSYNEQFF
CDR3nt: TGTGCCAGTAGTAGGGGGGGGAGGAGGTCCTACAATGAGCAGTTCTTC

v_gene: TRBV27
j_gene: TRBJ2-3
abundance: once
d_gene: .
CDR3aa: CASSSSSHGADTQYF
CDR3nt: TGTGCCAGCAGTTCCTCCTCCCACGGGGCAGATACGCAGTATTTT

v_gene: TRBV5-1
j_gene: TRBJ1-4
abundance: .
d_gene: .
CDR3aa: CASSLPGKSEKLFF
CDR3nt: TGCGCCAGCAGCTTGCCGGGGAAGTCAGAAAAACTGTTTTTT

v_gene: TRBV28
j_gene: TRBJ2-1
abundance: .
d_gene: TRBD1
CDR3aa: CASSGEGTGVNEQFF
CDR3nt: TGTGCCAGCAGCGGAGAGGGGACAGGGGTTAATGAGCAGTTCTTC

v_gene: TRBV6-5
j_gene: TRBJ1-1
abundance: .
d_gene: .
CDR3aa: CASTPYREKNTEAFF
CDR3nt: TGTGCCTCCACCCCTTACAGGGAAAAGAACACTGAAGCTTTCTTT

v_gene: TRBV5-1
j_gene: TRBJ1-1
abundance: once
d_gene: .
CDR3aa: CASSLGQITEAFF
CDR3nt: TGCGCCAGCAGCTTGGGACAGATTACTGAAGCTTTCTTT

v_gene: TRBV11-2
j_gene: TRBJ2-7
abundance: few
d_gene: TRBD2
CDR3aa: CASSPRRVAGGPPFYEQYF
CDR3nt: TGTGCCAGCAGCCCCCGGAGGGTAGCGGGAGGGCCTCCCTTCTACGAGCAGTACTTC

v_gene: TRBV28
j_gene: TRBJ1-6
abundance: .
d_gene: TRBD1
CDR3aa: CASSFGQGRIGNSPLHF
CDR3nt: TGTGCCAGCAGTTTCGGACAGGGGCGGATTGGGAATTCACCCCTCCACTTT

v_gene: TRBV19
j_gene: TRBJ1-6
abundance: .
d_gene: .
CDR3aa: CASGEVHNSPLHF
CDR3nt: TGTGCCAGTGGTGAGGTCCATAATTCACCCCTCCACTTT

v_gene: TRBV21-1
j_gene: TRBJ2-1
abundance: .
d_gene: .
CDR3aa: CASSKVGLAGDEQFF
CDR3nt: TGTGCCAGCAGCAAAGTGGGGCTAGCGGGAGATGAGCAGTTCTTC

v_gene: TRBV2
j_gene: TRBJ1-1
abundance: .
d_gene: TRBD1
CDR3aa: CASRGDRENTEAFF
CDR3nt: TGTGCCAGCAGAGGGGACAGGGAGAACACTGAAGCTTTCTTT

v_gene: TRBV11-3
j_gene: TRBJ2-3
abundance: .
d_gene: TRBD2
CDR3aa: CASSSSGDTQYF
CDR3nt: TGTGCCAGCAGCTCTAGCGGAGATACGCAGTATTTT

v_gene: TRBV10-3
j_gene: TRBJ1-6
abundance: .
d_gene: TRBD1
CDR3aa: CAIRDTGGEGYNSPLHF
CDR3nt: TGTGCCATCAGGGACACAGGGGGAGAAGGTTATAATTCACCCCTCCACTTT

v_gene: TRBV10-2
j_gene: TRBJ2-1
abundance: .
d_gene: .
CDR3aa: CASRPGTSPNEQFF
CDR3nt: TGCGCCAGCAGGCCCGGGACTTCACCAAATGAGCAGTTCTTC

v_gene: TRBV4-3
j_gene: TRBJ2-3
abundance: .
d_gene: .
CDR3aa: CASSQGLAATDTQYF
CDR3nt: TGCGCCAGCAGCCAAGGATTAGCGGCCACAGATACGCAGTATTTT